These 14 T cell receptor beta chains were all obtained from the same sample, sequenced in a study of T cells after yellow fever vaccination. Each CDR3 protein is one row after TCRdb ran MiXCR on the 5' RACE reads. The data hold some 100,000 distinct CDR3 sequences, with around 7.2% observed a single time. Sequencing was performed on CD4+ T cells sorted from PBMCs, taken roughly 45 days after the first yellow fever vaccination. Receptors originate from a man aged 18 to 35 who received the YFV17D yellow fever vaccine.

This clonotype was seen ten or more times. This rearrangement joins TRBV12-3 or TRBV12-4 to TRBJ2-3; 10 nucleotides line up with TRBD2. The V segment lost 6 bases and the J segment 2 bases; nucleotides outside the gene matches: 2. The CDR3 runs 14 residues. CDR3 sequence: CASRLAGYTDTQYF. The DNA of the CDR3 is TGTGCCAGCAGACTAGCGGGATACACAGATACGCAGTATTTT.

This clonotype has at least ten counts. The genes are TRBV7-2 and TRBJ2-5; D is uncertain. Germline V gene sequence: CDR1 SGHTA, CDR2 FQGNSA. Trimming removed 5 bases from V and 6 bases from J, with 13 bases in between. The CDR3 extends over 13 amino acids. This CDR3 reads CASSPPFRKTQYF. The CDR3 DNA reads TGTGCCAGCAGCCCCCCCTTCAGGAAGACCCAGTACTTC.

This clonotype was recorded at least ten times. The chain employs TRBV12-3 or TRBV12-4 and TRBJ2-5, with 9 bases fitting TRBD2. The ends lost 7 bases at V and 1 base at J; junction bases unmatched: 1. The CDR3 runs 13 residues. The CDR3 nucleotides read TGTGCCAGCACGCGGGGGGGCCAAGAGACCCAGTACTTC. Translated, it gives CASTRGGQETQYF.

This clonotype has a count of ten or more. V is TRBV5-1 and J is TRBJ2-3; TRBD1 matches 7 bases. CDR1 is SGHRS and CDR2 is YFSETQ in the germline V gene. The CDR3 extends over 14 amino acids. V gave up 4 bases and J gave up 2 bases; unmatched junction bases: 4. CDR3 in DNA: TGCGCCAGCAGCCTCGGACAGGTCACAGATACGCAGTATTTT. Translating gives CASSLGQVTDTQYF.

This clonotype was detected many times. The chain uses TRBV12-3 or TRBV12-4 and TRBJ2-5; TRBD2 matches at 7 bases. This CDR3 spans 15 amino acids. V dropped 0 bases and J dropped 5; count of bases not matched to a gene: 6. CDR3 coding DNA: TGTGCCAGCAGTTTAGCGGGAGCGGGGACTGAGACCCAGTACTTC. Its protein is CASSLAGAGTETQYF.

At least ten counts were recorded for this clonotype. The CDR3 is CASRGTGSPLHF. As DNA, the CDR3 is TGTGCCAGCAGAGGGACAGGATCACCCCTCCACTTT. The V gene is TRBV2, the J gene TRBJ1-6; 8 nucleotides align to TRBD1. This CDR3 is built from 12 residues. CDR1 and CDR2 from the germline V gene are SNHLY and FYNNEI. The V segment lost 6 bases and the J segment 10 bases; nucleotides outside the gene matches: 2.

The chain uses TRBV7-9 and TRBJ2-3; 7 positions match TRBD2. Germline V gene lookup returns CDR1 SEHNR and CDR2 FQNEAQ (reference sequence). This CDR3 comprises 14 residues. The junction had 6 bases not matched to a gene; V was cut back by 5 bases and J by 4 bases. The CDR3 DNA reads TGTGCCAGCAGCCCGACGGCGGGGGCAGATACGCAGTATTTT. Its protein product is CASSPTAGADTQYF.

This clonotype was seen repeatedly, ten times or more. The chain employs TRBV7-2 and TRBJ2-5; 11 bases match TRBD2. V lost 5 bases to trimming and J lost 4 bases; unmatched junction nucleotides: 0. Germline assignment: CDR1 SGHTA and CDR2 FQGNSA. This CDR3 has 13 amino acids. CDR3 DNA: TGTGCCAGCAGCGGGACTAGCGGAGAGACCCAGTACTTC. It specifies CASSGTSGETQYF. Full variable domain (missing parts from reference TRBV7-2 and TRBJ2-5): GAGVSQSPSNKVTEKGKDVELRCDPISGHTALYWYRQSLGQGLEFLIYFQGNSAPDKSGLPSDRFSAERTGGSVSTLTIQRTQQEDSAVYLCASSGTSGETQYFGPGTRLLVL.

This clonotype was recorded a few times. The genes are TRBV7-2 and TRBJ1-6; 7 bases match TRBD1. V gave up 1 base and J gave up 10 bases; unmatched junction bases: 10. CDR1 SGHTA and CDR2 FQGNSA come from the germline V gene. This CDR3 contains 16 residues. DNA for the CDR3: TGTGCCAGCAGCTTAGTGGGAGGGGGCGTTCAGTCACCCCTCCACTTT. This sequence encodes CASSLVGGGVQSPLHF.

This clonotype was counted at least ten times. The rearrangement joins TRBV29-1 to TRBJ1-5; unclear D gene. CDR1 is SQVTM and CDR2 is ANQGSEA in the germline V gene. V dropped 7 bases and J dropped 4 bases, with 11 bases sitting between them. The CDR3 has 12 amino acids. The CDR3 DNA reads TGCAGCGCCCAGGACCCTAATCAGCCCCAGCATTTT. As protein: CSAQDPNQPQHF.

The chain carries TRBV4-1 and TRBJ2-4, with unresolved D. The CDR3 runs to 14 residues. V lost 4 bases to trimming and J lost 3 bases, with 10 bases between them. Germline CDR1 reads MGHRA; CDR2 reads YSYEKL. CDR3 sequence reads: CASSPVGGKNIQYF. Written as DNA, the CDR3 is TGCGCCAGCAGCCCAGTGGGCGGCAAAAACATTCAGTACTTC.

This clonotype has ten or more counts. CDR3 in amino acids: CASRAGDSNQPQHF. DNA of the CDR3: TGCGCCAGCAGGGCAGGGGATAGCAATCAGCCCCAGCATTTT. The chain is built from TRBV5-1 and TRBJ1-5; TRBD1 might be the D (6 bases). The ends were cut back, 5 bases at V and 0 bases at J, with 9 bases in the middle. The germline CDR1 and CDR2 sequences are SGHRS and YFSETQ. The CDR3 runs 14 residues.

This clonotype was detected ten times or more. The CDR3 loop reads CASSFGSGGRNTGELFF. The CDR3 DNA reads TGCGCCAGCAGCTTCGGTAGCGGGGGCCGAAACACCGGGGAGCTGTTTTTT. V gene TRBV5-1 combines with J gene TRBJ2-2; 9 positions agree with TRBD2. The J segment lost 2 bases and the V segment lost 2 bases, leaving 7 bases of the junction unmatched. The CDR3 is 17 residues long. The germline V gene has CDR1 SGHRS and CDR2 YFSETQ.

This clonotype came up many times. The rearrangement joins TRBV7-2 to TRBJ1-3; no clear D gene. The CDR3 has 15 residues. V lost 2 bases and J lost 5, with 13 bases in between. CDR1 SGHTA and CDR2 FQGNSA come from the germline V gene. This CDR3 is CASSLPTRGRNTIYF. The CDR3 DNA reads TGTGCCAGCAGCTTACCCACGAGAGGCCGAAACACCATATATTTT.